Described below is a single T cell receptor beta chain sequence and its context. These data come from a study of blood T cell repertoires in COVID-19. Original methodology: Amplification from reference gene primers served as the basis for estimated nucleated cell counts. TCRdb's table, derived via immunoSEQ multiplex PCR, lists solely in-frame clones and lacks some. For V, J and clone size, that table is used; D and trimming come from the DNA. The repertoire has around 150,000 clones, around 81% of them found once; the top ten carry under 4.5%. The V end lost 6 bases, the J end lost 7 bases, and 13 bases lay between the germline ends. CDR3 length equals 13 residues. Germline V gives CDR1 SGHTA, CDR2 FQGTGA.

The rearrangement joins TRBV7-3 to TRBJ1-5; possible D gene TRBD1, 5 bases. The TCR was taken from a woman aged 60-70 years with acute or convalescent COVID-19. Material: peripheral blood. The CDR3 region has the DNA TGTGCCAGCAGTTCCAGGGAAGGGCAGCCCCAGCATTTT. Translation gives CASSSREGQPQHF.